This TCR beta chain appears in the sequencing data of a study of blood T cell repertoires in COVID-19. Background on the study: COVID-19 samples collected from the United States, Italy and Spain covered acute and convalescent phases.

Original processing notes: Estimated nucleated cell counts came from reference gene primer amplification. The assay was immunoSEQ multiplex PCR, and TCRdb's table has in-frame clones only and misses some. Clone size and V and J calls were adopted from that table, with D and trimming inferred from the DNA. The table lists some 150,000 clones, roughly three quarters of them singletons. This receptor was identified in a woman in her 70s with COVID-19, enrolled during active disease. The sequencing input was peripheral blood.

CDR3 coding DNA: TGTGCCAGCAGCTTGGGAATCTGGGACAGTCGGAGGACTGAAGCTTTCTTT. The encoded protein is CASSLGIWDSRRTEAFF. This chain connects TRBV5-4 to TRBJ1-1; the match to TRBD1 covers 7 bases. Trimming took 0 bases from V and 5 from J; bases not matched to a gene: 13. The CDR3 is 17 amino acids. CDR1 and CDR2 (germline): SGHNT, YYREEE (reference sequence).